The 6 T cell receptor beta chains given below trace back to one sample, sequenced in a study of blood T cell repertoires in COVID-19. Sequencing was performed with immunoSEQ multiplex PCR; in TCRdb, only in-frame clones are kept and a portion is missing. The data contain approximately 150,000 clones, roughly 86% of them seen just once; the ten biggest clones take up around 1.5%. The sequenced sample consisted of peripheral blood. The receptors here all came from a woman aged 45-65 years with acute or convalescent COVID-19.

CDR3 amino acids: CASSYGQGGYEQYF. The CDR3 nucleotides read TGTGCCAGCAGTTACGGACAGGGAGGCTACGAGCAGTACTTC. The J gene is TRBJ2-7, the V gene TRBV6-2 or TRBV6-3; the match to TRBD1 covers 8 bases. Germline CDR1 is MNHEY and CDR2 is SVGEGT. This CDR3 has 14 residues. Trimming removed 2 bases from V and 3 bases from J; junction bases left unmatched: 3.

This chain joins TRBV7-9 and TRBJ2-7; D is unresolved. V dropped 1 base and J dropped 5 bases, with 12 bases sitting between them. CDR1 and CDR2 from the germline V gene are SEHNR and FQNEAQ (reference sequence). The CDR3 sequence is 14 residues long. The CDR3 nucleotides are TGTGCCAGCAGCTTAGGTCAGGCCCTCGACGAGCAGTACTTC. It translates to CASSLGQALDEQYF.

The rearrangement joins TRBV5-1 to TRBJ1-2, with 7 bases fitting TRBD1. Germline lookup yields CDR1 SGHRS and CDR2 YFSETQ. V was pared by 0 bases and J by 8 bases, with 13 bases of the junction left unmatched. CDR3 size: 16 residues. The CDR3, as DNA: TGCGCCAGCAGCTTGGGACAGGGTTGGGACTTAGGCGGCTACACCTTC. This encodes CASSLGQGWDLGGYTF. Together with reference TRBV5-1 and TRBJ1-2, the CDR3 gives the full variable domain: KAGVTQTPRYLIKTRGQQVTLSCSPISGHRSVSWYQQTPGQGLQFLFEYFSETQRNKGNFPGRFSGRQFSNSRSEMNVSTLELGDSALYLCASSLGQGWDLGGYTFGSGTRLTVV.

The V and J genes are TRBV7-8 and TRBJ1-2; a possible D gene is TRBD1 (6 bases). The germline V gene has CDR1 SGHVS and CDR2 FQNEAQ. This CDR3 comprises 14 residues. Between the trimmed V and J ends, which lost 1 base and 4 bases, there was a span of 10 bases. CDR3 loop: CASSLGTAGYGYTF. CDR3 nucleotides: TGTGCCAGCAGCTTAGGGACAGCTGGCTATGGCTACACCTTC.

In regard to this clone: Other DNA variants within this sample encode the same CDR3. The chain links TRBV5-1 to TRBJ2-5; TRBD2 agrees at 9 bases. There are 16 residues in the CDR3. CDR1 is SGHRS and CDR2 is YFSETQ in the germline V gene. V was pared by 1 base and J by 5 bases, with 9 bases of the junction left unmatched. The CDR3 sequence: CASSLSIGGGEETQYF. The CDR3 nucleotides read TGCGCCAGCAGCTTGAGTATTGGCGGGGGGGAGGAGACCCAGTACTTC.

The CDR3 here is CASSSPKGQGSAEAFF. For the CDR3, the DNA is TGTGCCAGCAGCTCTCCAAAAGGACAGGGCAGTGCTGAAGCTTTCTTT. The rearrangement joins TRBV7-9 to TRBJ1-1; TRBD1 matches at 8 bases. Per the germline V gene, CDR1 is SEHNR and CDR2 is FQNEAQ (reference sequence). The CDR3 contains 16 residues. V trimming: 4 bases; J trimming: 6 bases; junction bases outside the gene matches: 13.